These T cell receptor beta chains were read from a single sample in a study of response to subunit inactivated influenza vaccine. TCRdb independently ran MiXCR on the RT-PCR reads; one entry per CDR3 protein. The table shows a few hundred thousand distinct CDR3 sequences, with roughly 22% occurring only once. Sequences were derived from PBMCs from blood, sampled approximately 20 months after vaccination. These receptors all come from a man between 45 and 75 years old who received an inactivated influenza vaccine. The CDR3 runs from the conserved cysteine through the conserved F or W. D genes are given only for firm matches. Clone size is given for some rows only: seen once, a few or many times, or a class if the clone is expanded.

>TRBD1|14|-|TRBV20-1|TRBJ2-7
TGCAGTTCCTACCCGGCACAGGGGGTTGGCGAGCAGTACTTC
CSSYPAQGVGEQYF
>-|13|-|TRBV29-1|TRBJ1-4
TGCAGCGTTGAGGGGCAGAGGAATGAAAAACTGTTTTTT
CSVEGQRNEKLFF
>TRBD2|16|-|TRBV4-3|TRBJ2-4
TGCGCCAGCAGCCGAGACTACGGGACTAGCGGGGGCATTCAGTACTTC
CASSRDYGTSGGIQYF
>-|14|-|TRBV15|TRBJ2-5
TGTGCCACCAGCAGGTGGACAAACCAAGAGACCCAGTACTTC
CATSRWTNQETQYF
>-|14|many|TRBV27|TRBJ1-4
TGTGCCAGCAGTTTATATTCAACTAATGAAAAACTGTTTTTT
CASSLYSTNEKLFF
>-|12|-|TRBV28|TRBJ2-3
TGTGCCAGCAGTTTTAGCGCAGATACGCAGTATTTT
CASSFSADTQYF
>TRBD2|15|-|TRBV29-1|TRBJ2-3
TGCAGCGTTCTGGGACTAGCGGGAGTCACAGATACGCAGTATTTT
CSVLGLAGVTDTQYF
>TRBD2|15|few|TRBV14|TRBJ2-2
TGTGCCAGCAGCCCAGCGGGGCTTAACACCGGGGAGCTGTTTTTT
CASSPAGLNTGELFF
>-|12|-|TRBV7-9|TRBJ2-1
TGTGCCAGCAGCTCCGCCCGAGAGGAGCAGTTCTTC
CASSSAREEQFF
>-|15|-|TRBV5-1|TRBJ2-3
TGCGCCAGCAGCTTGGGGCCAGGGGGCACAGATACGCAGTATTTT
CASSLGPGGTDTQYF
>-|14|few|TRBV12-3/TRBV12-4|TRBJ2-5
TGTGCCAGCAGTTGGGGGAGTCTTCAAGAGACCCAGTACTTC
CASSWGSLQETQYF
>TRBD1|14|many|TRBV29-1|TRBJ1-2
TGCAGCGTTGTGTTGACAGGGTTTGACTATGGCTACACCTTC
CSVVLTGFDYGYTF
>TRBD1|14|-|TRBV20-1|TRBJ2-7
TGCAGTGCTAGGATCCGGGACAGGGTCTACGAGCAGTACTTC
CSARIRDRVYEQYF
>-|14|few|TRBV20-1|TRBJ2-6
TGCAGTGCAACAGACTACTCTGGGGCCAACGTCCTGACTTTC
CSATDYSGANVLTF
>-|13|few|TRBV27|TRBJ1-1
TGTGCCAGCAGTGTTCTCCAACATTCTGAAGCTTTCTTT
CASSVLQHSEAFF
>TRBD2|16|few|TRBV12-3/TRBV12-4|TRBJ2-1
TGTGCCAGCAGTGATTACACTAGCGGGGGGGCCGCTGAGCAGTTCTTC
CASSDYTSGGAAEQFF
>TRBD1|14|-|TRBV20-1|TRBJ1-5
TGCAGTGCTAGGATACTCAGGGGGAATCAGCCCCAGCATTTT
CSARILRGNQPQHF
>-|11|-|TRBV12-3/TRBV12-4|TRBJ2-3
TGTGCCAGCAGTTTAAGGCTCACGCAGTATTTT
CASSLRLTQYF
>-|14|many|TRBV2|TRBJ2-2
TGTGCCACCGGAGGGGGCTCTGGCACCGGGGAGCTGTTTTTT
CATGGGSGTGELFF
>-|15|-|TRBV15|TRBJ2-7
TGTGCCACCAGCAGAGGTAGTTTCCACAACTACGAGCAGTACTTC
CATSRGSFHNYEQYF
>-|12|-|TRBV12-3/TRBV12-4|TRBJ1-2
TGTGCCAGCAGCCCTGACAGTTTTGGCTACACCTTC
CASSPDSFGYTF
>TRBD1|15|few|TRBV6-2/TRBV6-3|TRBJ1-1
TGTGCCAGCAGCTCACCCCGGGACAGAGACACTGAAGCTTTCTTT
CASSSPRDRDTEAFF
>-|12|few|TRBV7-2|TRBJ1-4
TGTGCCAGCAGCCCCAGGACGGGAAAACTGTTTTTT
CASSPRTGKLFF
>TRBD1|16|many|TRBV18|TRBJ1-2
TGTGCCAGCTCACCACTAGGCGACAGGGAGGGCTATGGCTACACCTTC
CASSPLGDREGYGYTF
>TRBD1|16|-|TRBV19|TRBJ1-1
TGTGCCAGTAGTGTCATCCAGGGGGCCCAGGACACTGAAGCTTTCTTT
CASSVIQGAQDTEAFF
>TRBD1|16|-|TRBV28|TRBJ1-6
TGTGCCAGCATCGAGGGGGCCATTGACTATAATTCACCCCTCCACTTT
CASIEGAIDYNSPLHF
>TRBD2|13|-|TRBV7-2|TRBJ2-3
TGTGCCAGCAGTTGGGTGGGGGGGGATACGCAGTATTTT
CASSWVGGDTQYF
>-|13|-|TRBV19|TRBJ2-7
TGTGCCAGTTCTAGGTCTTTAACCTACGAGCAGTACTTC
CASSRSLTYEQYF
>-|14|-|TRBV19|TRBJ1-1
TGTGCCAGTACGCGGGGGTTTATGAACACTGAAGCTTTCTTT
CASTRGFMNTEAFF
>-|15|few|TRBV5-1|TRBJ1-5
TGCGCCAGCAGCCCGGACCCTTATGGTGATCAGCCCCAGCATTTT
CASSPDPYGDQPQHF
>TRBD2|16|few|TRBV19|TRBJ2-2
TGTGCCAGTACCTTTAGCGGGAGGGCAGGCACCGGGGAGCTGTTTTTT
CASTFSGRAGTGELFF
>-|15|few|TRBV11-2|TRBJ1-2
TGTGCCAGCAGCTTGGGCAGAGGTCCCTTCTTTGGCTACACCTTC
CASSLGRGPFFGYTF
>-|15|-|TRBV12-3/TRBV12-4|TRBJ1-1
TGTGCCAGCAGTTTTGGGGGGGGGTTGAACACTGAAGCTTTCTTT
CASSFGGGLNTEAFF
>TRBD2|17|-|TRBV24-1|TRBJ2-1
TGTGCCACCAGTGAACCAGGAGCGGGAGGGCAGGGGAATGAGCAGTTCTTC
CATSEPGAGGQGNEQFF
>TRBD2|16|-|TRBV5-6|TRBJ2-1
TGTGCCAGCAGCGATCGACTAGCGCGCTCCTACAATGAGCAGTTCTTC
CASSDRLARSYNEQFF
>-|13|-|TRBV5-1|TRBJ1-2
TGCGCCAGCAGCTTGGCGGGGGGAGATGGCTACACCTTC
CASSLAGGDGYTF
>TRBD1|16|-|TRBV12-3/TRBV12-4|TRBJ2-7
TGTGCCAGCAGTCCGCCCCCCGGGACAGGGCCGCGCGAGCAGTACTTC
CASSPPPGTGPREQYF
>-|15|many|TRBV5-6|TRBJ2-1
TGTGCCAGCAGCTTACCCCCCGCCGCCTACAATGAGCAGTTCTTC
CASSLPPAAYNEQFF
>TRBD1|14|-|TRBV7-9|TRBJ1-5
TGTGCCAGCAGATTTGGACAGGCGACAATGCCCCAGCATTTT
CASRFGQATMPQHF
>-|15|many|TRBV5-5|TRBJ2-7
TGTGCCAGCAGCTTGGGATTGGGAAGCTCCTACGAGCAGTACTTC
CASSLGLGSSYEQYF
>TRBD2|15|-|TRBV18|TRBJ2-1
TGTGCCAGCTCACCCAGGCTAGCGGGAGAAAATGAGCAGTTCTTC
CASSPRLAGENEQFF
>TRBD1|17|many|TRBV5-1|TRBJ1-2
TGCGCCAGCAGCTTGTCTCCTTGGGACAGGGCTAGCTATGGCTACACCTTC
CASSLSPWDRASYGYTF
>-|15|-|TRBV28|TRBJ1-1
TGTGCCAGCTTTCCCGGGGGGAGCGGGAACACTGAAGCTTTCTTT
CASFPGGSGNTEAFF
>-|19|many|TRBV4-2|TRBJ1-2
TGTGCCAGCAGCCAAGTGCTAATTCCAGACCCGGGGAGGGGATATGGCTACACCTTC
CASSQVLIPDPGRGYGYTF
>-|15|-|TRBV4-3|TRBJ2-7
TGCGCCAGCAGCCAAGCCCAGGGATCAAACTACGAGCAGTACTTC
CASSQAQGSNYEQYF